This TCR beta chain comes out of a study of shared clonotypes between healthy human individuals. Whole-study context: Researchers assigned three CD4 naive, three CD4 memory, two CD8 naive and one CD8 memory plate to each donor. General study findings and limits: For sorted subsets, rarefaction showed incomplete sequencing despite large depth.

The V gene's germline CDR1 is MDHEN and CDR2 SYDVKM. The CDR3 is 16 residues long. Between the trimmed V and J ends, which lost 6 bases and 0 bases, there was a span of 12 bases. Genomic DNA of each subset was evenly split across several immunoSEQ plates. The input for sorted-subset replicate PCRs was around 0.2 ug DNA, 30,000 or so T cell genomes. Only in-frame clones appear in the TCRdb table, and some are missing; sequencing was by immunoSEQ multiplex PCR. The sample includes about 1 million clones, about 74% of them seen just once. This clone was counted ten times or more. Antigen unknown. Other DNA sequences in the same sample also yield this CDR3.

Sequencing used memory CD4+ T cells sorted from blood. Subset here: CD45RA-negative fraction. The chain links TRBV28 to TRBJ2-6; D is unclear. This receptor was taken from a man younger than 30 in good health. The CDR3 protein is CASRERPFSGANVLTF. The DNA for the CDR3 is TGTGCCAGCAGGGAGAGGCCCTTCTCTGGGGCCAACGTCCTGACTTTC.